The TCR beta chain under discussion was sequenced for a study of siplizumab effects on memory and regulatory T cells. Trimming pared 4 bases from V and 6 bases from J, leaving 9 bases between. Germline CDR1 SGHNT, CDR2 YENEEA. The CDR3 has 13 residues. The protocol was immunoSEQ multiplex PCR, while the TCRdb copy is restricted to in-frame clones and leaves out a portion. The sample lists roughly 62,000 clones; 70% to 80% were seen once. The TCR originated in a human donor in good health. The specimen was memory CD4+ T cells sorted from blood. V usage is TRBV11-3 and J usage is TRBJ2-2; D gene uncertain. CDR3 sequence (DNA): TGTGCCAGCAGCTCCCCTCCCGCCGGGGAGCTGTTTTTT. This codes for CASSSPPAGELFF.